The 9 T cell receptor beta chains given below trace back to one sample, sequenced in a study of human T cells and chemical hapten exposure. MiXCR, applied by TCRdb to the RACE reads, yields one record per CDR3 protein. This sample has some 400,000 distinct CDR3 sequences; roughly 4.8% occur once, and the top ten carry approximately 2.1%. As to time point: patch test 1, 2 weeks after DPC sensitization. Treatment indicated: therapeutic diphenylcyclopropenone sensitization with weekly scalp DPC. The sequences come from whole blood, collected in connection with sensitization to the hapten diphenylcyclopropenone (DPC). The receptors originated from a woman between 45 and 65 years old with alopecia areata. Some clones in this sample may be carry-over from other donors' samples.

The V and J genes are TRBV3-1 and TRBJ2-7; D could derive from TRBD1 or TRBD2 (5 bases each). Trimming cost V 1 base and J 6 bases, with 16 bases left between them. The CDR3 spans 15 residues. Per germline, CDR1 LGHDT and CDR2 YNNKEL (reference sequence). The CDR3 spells CASSQGPRDDSEQYF. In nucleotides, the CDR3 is TGTGCCAGCAGCCAAGGCCCCCGGGACGATTCCGAGCAGTACTTC.

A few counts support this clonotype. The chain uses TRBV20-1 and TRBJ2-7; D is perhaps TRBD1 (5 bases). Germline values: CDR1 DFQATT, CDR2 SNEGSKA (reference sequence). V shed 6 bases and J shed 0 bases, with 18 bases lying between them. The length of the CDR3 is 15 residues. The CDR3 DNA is TGCAGTGCGTTCTCCTATCCAGGGTCCTCCTACGAGCAGTACTTC. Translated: CSAFSYPGSSYEQYF.

CDR3 nucleotides: TGCGCCAGCAGCGGCGGGACAGGGAGACAGAGGAGCTACAATGAGCAGTTCTTC. This sequence encodes CASSGGTGRQRSYNEQFF. J is TRBJ2-1 and V is TRBV5-1, with 9 bases fitting TRBD1. Germline V CDR1 and CDR2: SGHRS, YFSETQ. The CDR3 has 18 amino acids. The trim removed 4 bases at V and 3 bases at J, leaving 14 bases unmatched.

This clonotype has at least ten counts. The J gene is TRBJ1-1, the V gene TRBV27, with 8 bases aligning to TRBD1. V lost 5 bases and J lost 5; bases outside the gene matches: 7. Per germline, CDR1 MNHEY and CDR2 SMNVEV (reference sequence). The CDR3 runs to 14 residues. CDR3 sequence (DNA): TGTGCCAGCAGTCTAGCAGGGGGCAAGACTGAAGCTTTCTTT. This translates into CASSLAGGKTEAFF.

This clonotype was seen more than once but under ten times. The CDR3 spells CASSQLPPLSSANTGELFF. The CDR3 nucleotides are TGTGCCAGCTCTCAACTCCCCCCTCTCTCTAGCGCGAACACCGGGGAGCTGTTTTTT. The chain uses TRBV18 and TRBJ2-2; weak D call: TRBD2 (6 bases). This CDR3 is 19 amino acids long. With 6 bases removed from V and 0 bases from J, the gap between germline ends came to 23 bases. Germline CDR1 is KGHSH and CDR2 is LQKENI.

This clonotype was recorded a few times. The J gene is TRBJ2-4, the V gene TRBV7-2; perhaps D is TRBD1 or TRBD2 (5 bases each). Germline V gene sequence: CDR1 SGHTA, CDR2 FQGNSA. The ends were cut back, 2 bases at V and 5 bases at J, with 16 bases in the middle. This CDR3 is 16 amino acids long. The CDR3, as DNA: TGTGCCAGCAGCTTATTGTTCGGCAGGGACCAAAACATTCAGTACTTC. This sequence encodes CASSLLFGRDQNIQYF.

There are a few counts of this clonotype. The CDR3 DNA reads TGTGCCACCTCTCGCATCACAGGTGGGGAGCAGTACTTC. Protein sequence: CATSRITGGEQYF. The gene calls are TRBV15 and TRBJ2-7, with D possibly being TRBD1 (5 bases). V lost 8 bases and J lost 7, with 18 bases in between. Germline CDR1 and CDR2: LNHNV and YYDKDF (reference sequence). CDR3 length: 13 residues. Using reference TRBV15 and TRBJ2-7 for the parts outside the CDR3, the full variable domain is DAMVIQNPRYQVTQFGKPVTLSCSQTLNHNVMYWYQQKSSQAPKLLFHYYDKDFNNEADTPDNFQSRRPNTSFCFLDIRSPGLGDTAMYLCATSRITGGEQYFGPGTRLTVT.

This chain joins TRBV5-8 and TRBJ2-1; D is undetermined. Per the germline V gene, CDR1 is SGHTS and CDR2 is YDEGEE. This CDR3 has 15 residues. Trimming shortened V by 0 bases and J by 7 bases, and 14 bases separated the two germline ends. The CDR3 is CASSLGSRPFNEQFF. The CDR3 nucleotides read TGTGCCAGCAGCTTGGGGTCCAGACCCTTTAATGAGCAGTTCTTC. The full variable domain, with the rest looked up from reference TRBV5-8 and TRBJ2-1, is EAGVTQSPTHLIKTRGQQATLRCSPISGHTSVYWYQQALGLGLQFLLWYDEGEERNRGNFPPRFSGRQFPNYSSELNVNALELEDSALYLCASSLGSRPFNEQFFGPGTRLTVL.

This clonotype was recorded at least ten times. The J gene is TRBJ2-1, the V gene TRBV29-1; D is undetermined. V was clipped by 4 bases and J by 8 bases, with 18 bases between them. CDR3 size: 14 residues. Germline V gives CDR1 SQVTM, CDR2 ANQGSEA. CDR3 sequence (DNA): TGCAGCGTTGTTCTCCCAGCTAGGGTCGATGAGCAGTTCTTC. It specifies CSVVLPARVDEQFF.